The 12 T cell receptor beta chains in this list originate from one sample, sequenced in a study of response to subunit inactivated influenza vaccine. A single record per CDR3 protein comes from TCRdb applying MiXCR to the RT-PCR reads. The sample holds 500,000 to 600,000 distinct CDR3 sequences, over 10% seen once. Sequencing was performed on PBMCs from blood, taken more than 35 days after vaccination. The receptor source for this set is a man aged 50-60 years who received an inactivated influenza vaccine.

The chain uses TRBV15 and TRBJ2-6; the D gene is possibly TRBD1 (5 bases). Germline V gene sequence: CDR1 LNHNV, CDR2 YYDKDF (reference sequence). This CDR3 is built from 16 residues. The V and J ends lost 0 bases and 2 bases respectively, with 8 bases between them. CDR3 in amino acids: CATSRDKTAGANVLTF. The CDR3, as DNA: TGTGCCACCAGCAGAGATAAGACAGCTGGGGCCAACGTCCTGACTTTC.

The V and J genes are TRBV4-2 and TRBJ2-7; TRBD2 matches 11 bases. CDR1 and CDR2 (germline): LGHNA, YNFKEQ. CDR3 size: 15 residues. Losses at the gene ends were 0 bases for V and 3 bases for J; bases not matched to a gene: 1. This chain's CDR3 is CASSQDLAGGYEQYF. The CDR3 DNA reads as TGTGCCAGCAGCCAAGACCTAGCGGGAGGCTACGAGCAGTACTTC.

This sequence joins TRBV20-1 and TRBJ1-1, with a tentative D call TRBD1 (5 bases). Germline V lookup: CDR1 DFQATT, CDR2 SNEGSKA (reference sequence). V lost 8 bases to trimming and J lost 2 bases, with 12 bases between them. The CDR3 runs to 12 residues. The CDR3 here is CSPREDNTEAFF. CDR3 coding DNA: TGCAGTCCCAGGGAGGATAACACTGAAGCTTTCTTT.

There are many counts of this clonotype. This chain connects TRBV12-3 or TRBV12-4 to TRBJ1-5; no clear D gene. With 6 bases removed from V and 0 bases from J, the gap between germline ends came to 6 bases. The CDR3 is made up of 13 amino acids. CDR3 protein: CASRHYSNQPQHF. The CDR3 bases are TGTGCCAGCAGGCATTATAGCAATCAGCCCCAGCATTTT.

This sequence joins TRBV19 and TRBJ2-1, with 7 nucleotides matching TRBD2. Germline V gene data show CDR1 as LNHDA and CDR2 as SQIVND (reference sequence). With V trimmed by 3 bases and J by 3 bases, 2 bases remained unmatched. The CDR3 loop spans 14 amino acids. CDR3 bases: TGTGCCAGTAGTATCGGGACTAACTACAATGAGCAGTTCTTC. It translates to CASSIGTNYNEQFF.

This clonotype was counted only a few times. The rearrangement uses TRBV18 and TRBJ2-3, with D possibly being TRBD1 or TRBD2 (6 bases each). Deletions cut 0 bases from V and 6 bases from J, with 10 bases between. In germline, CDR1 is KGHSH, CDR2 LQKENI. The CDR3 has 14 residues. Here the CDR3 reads CASSPPRGLDTQYF. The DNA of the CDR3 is TGTGCCAGCTCACCACCCCGGGGGCTGGATACGCAGTATTTT. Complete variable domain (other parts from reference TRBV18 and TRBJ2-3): NAGVMQNPRHLVRRRGQEARLRCSPMKGHSHVYWYRQLPEEGLKFMVYLQKENIIDESGMPKERFSAEFPKEGPSILRIQQVVRGDSAAYFCASSPPRGLDTQYFGPGTRLTVL.

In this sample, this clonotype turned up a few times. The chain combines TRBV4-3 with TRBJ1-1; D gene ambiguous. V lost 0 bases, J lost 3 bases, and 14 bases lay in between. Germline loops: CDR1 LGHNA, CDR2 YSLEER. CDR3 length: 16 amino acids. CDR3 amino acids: CASSQESGFGYTEAFF. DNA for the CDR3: TGCGCCAGCAGCCAAGAGTCCGGGTTCGGTTACACTGAAGCTTTCTTT.

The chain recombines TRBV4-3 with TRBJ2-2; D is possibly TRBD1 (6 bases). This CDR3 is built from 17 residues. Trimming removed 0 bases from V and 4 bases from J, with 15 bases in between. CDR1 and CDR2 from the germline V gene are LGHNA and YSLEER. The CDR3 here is CASSQDANRVSTGELFF. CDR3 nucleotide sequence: TGCGCCAGCAGCCAAGATGCGAACAGGGTTAGCACCGGGGAGCTGTTTTTT.

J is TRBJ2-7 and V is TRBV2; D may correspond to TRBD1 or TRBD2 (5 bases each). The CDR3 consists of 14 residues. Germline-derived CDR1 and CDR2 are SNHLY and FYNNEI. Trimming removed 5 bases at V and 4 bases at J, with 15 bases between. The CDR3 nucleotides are TGTGCCAGCAGTAAAGGAGAGGGGAGTTACGAGCAGTACTTC. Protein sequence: CASSKGEGSYEQYF.

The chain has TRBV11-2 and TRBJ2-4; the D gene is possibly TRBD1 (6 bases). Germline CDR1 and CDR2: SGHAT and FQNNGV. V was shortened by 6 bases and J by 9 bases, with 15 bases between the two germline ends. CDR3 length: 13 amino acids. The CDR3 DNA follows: TGTGCCAGCAGTCAGGGGCAGGGCGGCATTCAGTACTTC. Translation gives CASSQGQGGIQYF.

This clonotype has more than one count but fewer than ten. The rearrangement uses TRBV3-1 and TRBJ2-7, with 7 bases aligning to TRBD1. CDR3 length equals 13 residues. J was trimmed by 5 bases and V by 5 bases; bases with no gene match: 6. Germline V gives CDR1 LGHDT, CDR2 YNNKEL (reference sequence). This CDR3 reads CASSTDRVHEQYF. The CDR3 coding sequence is TGTGCCAGCAGCACCGACAGGGTCCACGAGCAGTACTTC.

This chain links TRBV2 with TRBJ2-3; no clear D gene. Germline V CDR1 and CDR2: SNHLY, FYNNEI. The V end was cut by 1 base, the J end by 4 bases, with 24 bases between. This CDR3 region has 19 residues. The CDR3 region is CASSEGPNAPSMASDTQYF. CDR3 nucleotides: TGTGCCAGCAGTGAAGGTCCCAACGCCCCGAGCATGGCGTCAGATACGCAGTATTTT. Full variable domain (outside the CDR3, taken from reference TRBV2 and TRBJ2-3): EPEVTQTPSHQVTQMGQEVILRCVPISNHLYFYWYRQILGQKVEFLVSFYNNEISEKSEIFDDQFSVERPDGSNFTLKIRSTKLEDSAMYFCASSEGPNAPSMASDTQYFGPGTRLTVL.